One and the same sample provided the 3 T cell receptor beta chains below, sequenced in a study of T cells in Graves' hyperthyroidism and ophthalmopathy. Template material for amplifying TCR beta CDR3 regions consisted of RNA transcripts. TCR CDR3 underwent first-round RT-PCR with the HTBI primer set. TCRdb reprocessed the multiplex PCR reads with MiXCR, giving one entry per CDR3 protein. The repertoire has 500,000 to 650,000 distinct CDR3 sequences, approximately 14% of them found once; the top ten carry roughly an eighth. Sequencing used blood. The source of these receptors is a woman between 50 and 59 years old with Graves' ophthalmopathy.

This clonotype was seen at least ten times. The J gene is TRBJ2-7, the V gene TRBV18; 10 bases align to TRBD1. V shed 1 base and J 2 bases; nucleotides not matched to a gene: 5. The CDR3 loop spans 16 amino acids. The V gene's germline CDR1 is KGHSH and CDR2 LQKENI. Written as DNA, the CDR3 is TGTGCCAGCTCACCACGGGGGACAGGGGACCCCTACGAGCAGTACTTC. Translation gives CASSPRGTGDPYEQYF.

Ten or more counts support this clonotype. The chain couples TRBV6-2 or TRBV6-3 to TRBJ2-5; D is possibly TRBD2 (6 bases). V lost 4 bases and J lost 10, with 10 bases in between. Per germline, CDR1 MNHEY and CDR2 SVGEGT. The CDR3 has 11 residues. The CDR3 DNA reads TGTGCCAGCAGTTCTGAGGGAGGCCAGTACTTC. Amino acid sequence: CASSSEGGQYF.

V usage is TRBV6-1 and J usage is TRBJ2-1; 8 bases are shared with TRBD2. Germline V gene data show CDR1 as MNHNS and CDR2 as SASEGT. The CDR3 is made up of 14 amino acids. With 6 bases clipped from V and 6 bases from J, the junction kept 7 bases outside the gene matches. The DNA of the CDR3 is TGTGCCAGCAGGAACCGGGAGGGCGGCAATGAGCAGTTCTTC. As protein: CASRNREGGNEQFF.